This TCR beta chain was obtained from a study of T cell changes during pregnancy in multiple sclerosis. Using immunoSEQ multiplex PCR, the repertoire was profiled, and TCRdb retains in-frame clones only, with some absent. The table records 47,000 or so clones, 70% to 90% of them present only once. This receptor was identified in a female donor with multiple sclerosis, enrolled in a pregnancy study. Sequenced material: peripheral blood, taken in the first trimester of pregnancy.

Written as DNA, the CDR3 is TGTGCCTGGAGTGTACTTAAGGGGACCTACAATGAGCAGTTCTTC. This codes for CAWSVLKGTYNEQFF. The J gene is TRBJ2-1, the V gene TRBV30, with a possible D match to TRBD1 (5 bases). The CDR3 runs 15 residues. Trimming stripped 0 bases from V and 2 bases from J, with 11 bases between. The germline V gene encodes CDR1 GTSNPN and CDR2 SVGIG (reference sequence).